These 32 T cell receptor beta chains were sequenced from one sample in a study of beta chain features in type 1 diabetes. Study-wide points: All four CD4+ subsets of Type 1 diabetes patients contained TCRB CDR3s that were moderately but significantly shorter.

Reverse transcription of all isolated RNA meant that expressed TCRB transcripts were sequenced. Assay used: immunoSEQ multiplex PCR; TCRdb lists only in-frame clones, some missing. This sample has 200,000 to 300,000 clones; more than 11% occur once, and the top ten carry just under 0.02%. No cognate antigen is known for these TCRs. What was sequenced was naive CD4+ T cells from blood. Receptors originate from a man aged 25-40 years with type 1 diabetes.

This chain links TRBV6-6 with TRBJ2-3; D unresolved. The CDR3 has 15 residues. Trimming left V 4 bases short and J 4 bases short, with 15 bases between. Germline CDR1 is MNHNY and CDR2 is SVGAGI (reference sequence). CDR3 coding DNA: TGTGCCAGCAGTTCCTCAGTACAATCAGCAGATACGCAGTATTTT. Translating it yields CASSSSVQSADTQYF.

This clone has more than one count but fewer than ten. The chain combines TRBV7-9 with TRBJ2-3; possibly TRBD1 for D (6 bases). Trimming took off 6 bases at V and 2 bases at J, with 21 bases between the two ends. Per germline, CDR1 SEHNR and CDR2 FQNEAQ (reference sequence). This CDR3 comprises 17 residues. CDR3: CASRADPGTLVTDTQYF. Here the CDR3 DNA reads TGTGCCAGCAGAGCCGATCCCGGGACACTCGTCACAGATACGCAGTATTTT.

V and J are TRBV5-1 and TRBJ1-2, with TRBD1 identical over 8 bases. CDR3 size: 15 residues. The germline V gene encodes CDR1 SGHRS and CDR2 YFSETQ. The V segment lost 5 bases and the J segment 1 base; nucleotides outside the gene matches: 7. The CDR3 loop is CASRFDRGGNYGYTF. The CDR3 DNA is TGCGCCAGCAGATTCGACAGGGGTGGTAACTATGGCTACACCTTC. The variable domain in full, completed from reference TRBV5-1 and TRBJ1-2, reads KAGVTQTPRYLIKTRGQQVTLSCSPISGHRSVSWYQQTPGQGLQFLFEYFSETQRNKGNFPGRFSGRQFSNSRSEMNVSTLELGDSALYLCASRFDRGGNYGYTFGSGTRLTVV.

The CDR3 sequence: CASSQVGQGIYEQYF. The CDR3 nucleotides are TGTGCCAGCAGCCAAGTTGGACAGGGGATTTACGAGCAGTACTTC. The rearrangement joins TRBV4-2 to TRBJ2-7; TRBD1 agrees at 9 bases. CDR1 and CDR2 from the germline V gene are LGHNA and YNFKEQ. J gave up 4 bases and V 1 base, and 5 bases lay outside the gene matches. CDR3 length equals 15 residues.

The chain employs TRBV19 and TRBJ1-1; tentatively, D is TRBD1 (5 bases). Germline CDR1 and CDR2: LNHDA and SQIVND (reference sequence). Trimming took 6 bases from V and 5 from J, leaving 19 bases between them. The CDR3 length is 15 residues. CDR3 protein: CASRPTGGVGTEAFF. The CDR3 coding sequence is TGTGCCAGTAGACCCACGGGAGGGGTCGGTACTGAAGCTTTCTTT.

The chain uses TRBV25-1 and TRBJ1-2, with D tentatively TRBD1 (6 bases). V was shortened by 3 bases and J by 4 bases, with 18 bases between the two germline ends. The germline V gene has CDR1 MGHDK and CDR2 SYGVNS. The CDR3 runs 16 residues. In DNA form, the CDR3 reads TGTGCCAGCAGTGATCATATCGGGGGGCCGGGCTATGGCTACACCTTC. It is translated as CASSDHIGGPGYGYTF.

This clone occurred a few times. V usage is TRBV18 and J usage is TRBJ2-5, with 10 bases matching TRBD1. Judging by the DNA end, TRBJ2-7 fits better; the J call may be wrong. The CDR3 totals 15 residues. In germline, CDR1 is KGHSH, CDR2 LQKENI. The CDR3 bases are TGTGCCAGCTCTCGACAGGGGGCTCAGGACTACGAGCAGTACTTC. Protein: CASSRQGAQDYEQYF.

The CDR3 DNA sequence: TGTGCCAGCACCCGACAGGGGAACTACGAGCAGTACTTC. Translating gives CASTRQGNYEQYF. The rearrangement uses TRBV7-9 and TRBJ2-7; 8 bases fit TRBD1. This CDR3 region has 13 residues. Germline CDR1 reads SEHNR; CDR2 reads FQNEAQ (reference sequence). After removal of 7 bases from V and 3 bases from J, the junction contained 5 bases not matched to a gene.

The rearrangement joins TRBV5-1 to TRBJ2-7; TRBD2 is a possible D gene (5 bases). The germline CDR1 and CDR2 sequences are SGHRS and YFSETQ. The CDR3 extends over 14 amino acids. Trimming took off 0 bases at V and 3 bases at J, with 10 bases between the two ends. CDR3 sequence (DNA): TGCGCCAGCAGCTTGGAGGTGGGAGTCTACGAGCAGTACTTC. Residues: CASSLEVGVYEQYF.

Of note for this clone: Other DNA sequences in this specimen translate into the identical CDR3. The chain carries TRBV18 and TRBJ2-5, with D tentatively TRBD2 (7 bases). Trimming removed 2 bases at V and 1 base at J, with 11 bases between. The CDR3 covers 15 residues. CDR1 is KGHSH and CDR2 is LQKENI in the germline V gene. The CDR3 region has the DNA TGTGCCAGCTCACCATCCGGGGGGCCCCAAGAGACCCAGTACTTC. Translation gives CASSPSGGPQETQYF.

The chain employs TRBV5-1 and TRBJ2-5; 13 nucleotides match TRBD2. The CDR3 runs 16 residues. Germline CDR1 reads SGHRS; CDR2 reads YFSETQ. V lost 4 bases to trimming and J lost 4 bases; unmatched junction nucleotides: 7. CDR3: CASSPGLAGAGETQYF. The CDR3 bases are TGCGCCAGCAGCCCAGGACTAGCGGGAGCCGGAGAGACCCAGTACTTC.

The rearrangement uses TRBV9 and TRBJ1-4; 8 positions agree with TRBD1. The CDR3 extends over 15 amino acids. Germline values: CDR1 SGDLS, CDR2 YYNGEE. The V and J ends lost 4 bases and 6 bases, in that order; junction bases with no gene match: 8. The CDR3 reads CASSNSGGVDEKLFF. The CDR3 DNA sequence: TGTGCCAGCAGCAATTCAGGGGGCGTGGATGAAAAACTGTTTTTT.

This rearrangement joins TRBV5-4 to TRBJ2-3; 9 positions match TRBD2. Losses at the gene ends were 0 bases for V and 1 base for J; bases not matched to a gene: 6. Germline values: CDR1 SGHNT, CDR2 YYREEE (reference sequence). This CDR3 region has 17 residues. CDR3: CASSLVGVAGGTDTQYF. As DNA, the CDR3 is TGTGCCAGCAGCTTGGTCGGGGTAGCGGGGGGCACAGATACGCAGTATTTT.

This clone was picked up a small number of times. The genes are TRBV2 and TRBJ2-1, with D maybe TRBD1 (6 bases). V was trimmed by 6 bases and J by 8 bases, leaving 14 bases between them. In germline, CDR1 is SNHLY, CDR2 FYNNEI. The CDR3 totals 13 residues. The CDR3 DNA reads TGTGCCAGCAGGATAGGGGGACGGGATGAGCAGTTCTTC. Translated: CASRIGGRDEQFF.

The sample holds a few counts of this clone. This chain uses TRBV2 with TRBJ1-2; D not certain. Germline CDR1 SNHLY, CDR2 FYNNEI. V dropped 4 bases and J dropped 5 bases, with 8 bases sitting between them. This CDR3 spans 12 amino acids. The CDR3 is CASSVSGYGYTF. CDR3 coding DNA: TGTGCCAGCAGTGTCTCGGGTTATGGCTACACCTTC.

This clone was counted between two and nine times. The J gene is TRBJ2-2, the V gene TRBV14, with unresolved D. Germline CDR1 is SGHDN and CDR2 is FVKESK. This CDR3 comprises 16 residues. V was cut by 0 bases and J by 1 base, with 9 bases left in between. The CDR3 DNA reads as TGTGCCAGCAGCCAAGATGAGAGGCTGAACACCGGGGAGCTGTTTTTT. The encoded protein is CASSQDERLNTGELFF.

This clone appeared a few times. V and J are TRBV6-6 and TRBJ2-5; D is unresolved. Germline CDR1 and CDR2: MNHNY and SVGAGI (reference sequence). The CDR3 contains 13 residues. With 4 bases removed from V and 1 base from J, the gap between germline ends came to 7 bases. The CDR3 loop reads CASSSPGQETQYF. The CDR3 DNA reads TGTGCCAGCAGTTCCCCAGGCCAAGAGACCCAGTACTTC.

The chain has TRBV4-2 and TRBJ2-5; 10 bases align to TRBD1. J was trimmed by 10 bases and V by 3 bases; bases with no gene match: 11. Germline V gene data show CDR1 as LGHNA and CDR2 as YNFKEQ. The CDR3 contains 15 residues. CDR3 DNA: TGTGCCAGCAGCCACCCAGGGACAGGGGTCTTTGACCAGTACTTC. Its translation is CASSHPGTGVFDQYF.

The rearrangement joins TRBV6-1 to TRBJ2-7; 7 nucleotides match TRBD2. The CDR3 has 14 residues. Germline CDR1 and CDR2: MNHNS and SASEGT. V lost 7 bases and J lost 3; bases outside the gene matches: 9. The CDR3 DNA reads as TGTGCCAGCATCGACCCGGGCGGGAGCTACGAGCAGTACTTC. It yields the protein CASIDPGGSYEQYF.

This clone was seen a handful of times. CDR3 loop: CAISESTSGGRETQYF. The DNA of the CDR3 is TGTGCCATCAGTGAGTCGACTAGCGGGGGTAGAGAGACCCAGTACTTC. This chain joins TRBV10-3 and TRBJ2-5, with TRBD2 matching over 12 bases. Trimming cost V 0 bases and J 4 bases; bases outside gene matches: 3. This CDR3 is 16 amino acids long. Germline V gives CDR1 ENHRY, CDR2 SYGVKD.

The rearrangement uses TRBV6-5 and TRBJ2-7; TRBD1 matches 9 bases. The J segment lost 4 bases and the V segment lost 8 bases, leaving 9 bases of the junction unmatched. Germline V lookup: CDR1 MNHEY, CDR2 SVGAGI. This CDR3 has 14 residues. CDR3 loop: CASWETGGRYEQYF. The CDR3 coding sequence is TGTGCCAGCTGGGAAACAGGGGGCAGATACGAGCAGTACTTC.

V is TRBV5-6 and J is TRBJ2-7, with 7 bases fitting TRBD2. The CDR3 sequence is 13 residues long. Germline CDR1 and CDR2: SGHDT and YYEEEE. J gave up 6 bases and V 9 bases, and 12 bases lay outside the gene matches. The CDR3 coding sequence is TGTGCCACTCACGTGGGGGGGACGGGCGAGCAGTACTTC. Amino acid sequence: CATHVGGTGEQYF.

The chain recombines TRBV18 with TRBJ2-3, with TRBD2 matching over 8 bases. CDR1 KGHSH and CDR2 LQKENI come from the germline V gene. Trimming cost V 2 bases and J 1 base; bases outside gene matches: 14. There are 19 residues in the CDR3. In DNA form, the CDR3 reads TGTGCCAGCTCACCAGTTGGAACGGGAGGGCCAGTTGGCACAGATACGCAGTATTTT. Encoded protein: CASSPVGTGGPVGTDTQYF. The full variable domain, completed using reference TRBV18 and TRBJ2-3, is NAGVMQNPRHLVRRRGQEARLRCSPMKGHSHVYWYRQLPEEGLKFMVYLQKENIIDESGMPKERFSAEFPKEGPSILRIQQVVRGDSAAYFCASSPVGTGGPVGTDTQYFGPGTRLTVL.

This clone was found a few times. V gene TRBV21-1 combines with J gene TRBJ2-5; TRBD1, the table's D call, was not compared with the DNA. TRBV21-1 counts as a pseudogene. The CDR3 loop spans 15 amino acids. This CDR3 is CASSAGAYLGETQYF. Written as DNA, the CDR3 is TGTGCCAGCAGCGCTGGGGCCTACCTTGGGGAGACCCAGTACTTC.

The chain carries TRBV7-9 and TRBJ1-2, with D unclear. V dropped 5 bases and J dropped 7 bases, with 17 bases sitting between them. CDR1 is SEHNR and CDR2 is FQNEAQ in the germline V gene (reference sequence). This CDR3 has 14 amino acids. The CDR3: CASSPSSLASGYTF. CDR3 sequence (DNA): TGTGCCAGCAGCCCATCATCGCTGGCTAGTGGCTACACCTTC. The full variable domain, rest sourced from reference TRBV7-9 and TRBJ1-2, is DTGVSQNPRHKITKRGQNVTFRCDPISEHNRLYWYRQTLGQGPEFLTYFQNEAQLEKSRLLSDRFSAERPKGSFSTLEIQRTEQGDSAMYLCASSPSSLASGYTFGSGTRLTVV.

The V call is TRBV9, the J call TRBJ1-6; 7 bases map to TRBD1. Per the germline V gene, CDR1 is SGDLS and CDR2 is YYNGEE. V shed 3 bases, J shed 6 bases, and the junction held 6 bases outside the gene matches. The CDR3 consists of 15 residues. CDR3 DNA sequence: TGTGCCAGCAGCGCTACAGGGGTAATTAATTCACCCCTCCACTTT. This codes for CASSATGVINSPLHF.

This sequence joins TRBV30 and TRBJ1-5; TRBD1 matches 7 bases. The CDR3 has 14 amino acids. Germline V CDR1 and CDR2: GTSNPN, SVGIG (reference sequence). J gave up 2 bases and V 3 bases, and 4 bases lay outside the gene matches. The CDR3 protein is CAWSPTGGNQPQHF. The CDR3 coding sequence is TGTGCCTGGAGCCCCACAGGGGGCAATCAGCCCCAGCATTTT.

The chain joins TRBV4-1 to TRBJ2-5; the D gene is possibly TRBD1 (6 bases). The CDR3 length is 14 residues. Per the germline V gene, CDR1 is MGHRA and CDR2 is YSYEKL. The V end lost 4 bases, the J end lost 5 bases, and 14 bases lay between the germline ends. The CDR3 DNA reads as TGCGCCAGCAGCCTCCAGGGGAGTTCGGAGACCCAGTACTTC. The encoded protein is CASSLQGSSETQYF.

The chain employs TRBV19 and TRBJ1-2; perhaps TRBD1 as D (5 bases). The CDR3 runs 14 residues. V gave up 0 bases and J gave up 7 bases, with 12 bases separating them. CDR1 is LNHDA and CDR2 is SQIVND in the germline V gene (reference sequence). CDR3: CASSIDRGTGGYTF. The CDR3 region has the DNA TGTGCCAGTAGTATAGATCGGGGGACCGGTGGCTACACCTTC.

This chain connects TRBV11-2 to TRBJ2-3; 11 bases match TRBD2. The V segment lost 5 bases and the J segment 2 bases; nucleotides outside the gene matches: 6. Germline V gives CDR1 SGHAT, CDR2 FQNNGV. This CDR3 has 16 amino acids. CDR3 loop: CASSPISGRATDTQYF. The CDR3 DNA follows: TGTGCCAGCAGCCCTATTAGCGGGAGGGCCACAGATACGCAGTATTTT.

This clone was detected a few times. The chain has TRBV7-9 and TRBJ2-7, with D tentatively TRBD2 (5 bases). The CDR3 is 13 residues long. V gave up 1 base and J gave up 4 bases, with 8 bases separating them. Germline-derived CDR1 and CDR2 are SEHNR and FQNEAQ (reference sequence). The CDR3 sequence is CASSLDRGYEQYF. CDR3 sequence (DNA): TGTGCCAGCAGCTTAGATCGGGGTTACGAGCAGTACTTC.

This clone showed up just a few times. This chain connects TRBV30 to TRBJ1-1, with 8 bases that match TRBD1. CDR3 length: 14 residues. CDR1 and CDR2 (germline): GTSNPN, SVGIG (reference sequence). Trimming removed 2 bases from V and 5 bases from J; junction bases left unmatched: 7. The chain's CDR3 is CAWSPRTGSTEAFF. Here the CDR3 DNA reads TGTGCCTGGAGTCCAAGGACAGGGAGTACTGAAGCTTTCTTT. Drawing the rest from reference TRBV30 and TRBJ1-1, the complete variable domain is SQTIHQWPATLVQPVGSPLSLECTVEGTSNPNLYWYRQAAGRGLQLLFYSVGIGQISSEVPQNLSASRPQDRQFILSSKKLLLSDSGFYLCAWSPRTGSTEAFFGQGTRLTVV.